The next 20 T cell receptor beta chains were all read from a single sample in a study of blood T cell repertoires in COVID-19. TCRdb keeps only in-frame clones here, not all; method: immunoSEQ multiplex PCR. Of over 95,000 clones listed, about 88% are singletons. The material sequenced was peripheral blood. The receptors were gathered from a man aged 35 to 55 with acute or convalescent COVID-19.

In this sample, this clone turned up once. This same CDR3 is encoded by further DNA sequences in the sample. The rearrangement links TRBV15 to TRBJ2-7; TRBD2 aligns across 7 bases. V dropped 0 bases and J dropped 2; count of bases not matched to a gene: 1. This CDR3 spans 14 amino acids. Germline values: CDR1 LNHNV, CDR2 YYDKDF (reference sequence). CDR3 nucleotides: TGTGCCACCAGCAGAGATCGGGGGGCCTACGAGCAGTACTTC. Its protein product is CATSRDRGAYEQYF.

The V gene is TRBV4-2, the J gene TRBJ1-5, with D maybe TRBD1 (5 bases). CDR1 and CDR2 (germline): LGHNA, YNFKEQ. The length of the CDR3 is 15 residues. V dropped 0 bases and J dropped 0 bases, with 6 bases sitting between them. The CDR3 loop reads CASSQDQGSNQPQHF. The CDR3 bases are TGTGCCAGCAGCCAAGATCAGGGTAGCAATCAGCCCCAGCATTTT.

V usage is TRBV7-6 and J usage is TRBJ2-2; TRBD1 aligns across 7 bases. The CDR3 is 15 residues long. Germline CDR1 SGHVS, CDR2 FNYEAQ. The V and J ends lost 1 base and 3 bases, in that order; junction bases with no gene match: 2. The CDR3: CASSLEDRYTGELFF. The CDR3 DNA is TGTGCCAGCAGCTTAGAGGACAGGTACACCGGGGAGCTGTTTTTT.

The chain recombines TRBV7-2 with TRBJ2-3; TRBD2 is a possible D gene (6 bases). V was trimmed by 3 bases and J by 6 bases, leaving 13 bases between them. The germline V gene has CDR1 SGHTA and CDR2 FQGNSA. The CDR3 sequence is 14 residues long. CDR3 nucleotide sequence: TGTGCCAGCAGCTTGGGACTGGGCTTGGATACGCAGTATTTT. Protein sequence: CASSLGLGLDTQYF.

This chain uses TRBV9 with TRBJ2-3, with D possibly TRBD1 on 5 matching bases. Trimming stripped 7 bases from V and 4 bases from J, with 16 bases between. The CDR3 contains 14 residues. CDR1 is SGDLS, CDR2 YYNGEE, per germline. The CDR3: CASSRTSGADTQYF. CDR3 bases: TGTGCCAGCTCCAGGACAAGTGGTGCAGATACGCAGTATTTT.

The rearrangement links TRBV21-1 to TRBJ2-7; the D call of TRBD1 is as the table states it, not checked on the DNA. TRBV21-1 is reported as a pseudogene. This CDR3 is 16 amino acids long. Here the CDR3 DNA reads TGTGCCAGCAGCAAATGGCCAGGGGGATTAACCTACGAGCAGTACTTC. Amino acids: CASSKWPGGLTYEQYF.

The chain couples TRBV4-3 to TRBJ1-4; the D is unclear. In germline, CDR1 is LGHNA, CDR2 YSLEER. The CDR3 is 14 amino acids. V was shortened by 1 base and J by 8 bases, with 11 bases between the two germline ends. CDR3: CASSQVQFSEKLFF. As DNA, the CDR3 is TGCGCCAGCAGCCAAGTACAATTTTCGGAAAAACTGTTTTTT.

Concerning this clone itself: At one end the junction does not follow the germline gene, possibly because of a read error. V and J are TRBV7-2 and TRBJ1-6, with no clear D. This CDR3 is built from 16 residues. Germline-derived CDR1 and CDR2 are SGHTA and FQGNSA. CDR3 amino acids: CASSLVSGHDNSPLHF. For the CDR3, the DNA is TGTGCCAGCAGTTTAGTCTCAGGCCACGATAATTCACCCCTCCACTTT.

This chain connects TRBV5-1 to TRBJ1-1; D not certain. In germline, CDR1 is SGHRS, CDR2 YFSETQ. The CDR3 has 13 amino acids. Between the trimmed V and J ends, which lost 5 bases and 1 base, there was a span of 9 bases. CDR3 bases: TGCGCCAGCAGGAGGGTCCAGAACACTGAAGCTTTCTTT. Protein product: CASRRVQNTEAFF.

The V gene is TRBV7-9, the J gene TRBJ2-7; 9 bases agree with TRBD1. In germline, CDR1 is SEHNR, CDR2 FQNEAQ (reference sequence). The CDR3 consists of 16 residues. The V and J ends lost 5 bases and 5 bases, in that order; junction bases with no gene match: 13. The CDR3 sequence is CASSARRTGAQDEQYF. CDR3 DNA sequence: TGTGCCAGCAGCGCCCGGCGGACAGGGGCTCAGGACGAGCAGTACTTC.

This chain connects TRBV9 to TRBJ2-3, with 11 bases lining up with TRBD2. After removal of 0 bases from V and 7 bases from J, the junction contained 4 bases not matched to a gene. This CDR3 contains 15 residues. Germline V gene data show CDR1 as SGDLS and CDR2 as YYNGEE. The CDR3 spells CASSVVGTSGYTQYF. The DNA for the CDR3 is TGTGCCAGCAGCGTAGTTGGGACTAGCGGATATACGCAGTATTTT.

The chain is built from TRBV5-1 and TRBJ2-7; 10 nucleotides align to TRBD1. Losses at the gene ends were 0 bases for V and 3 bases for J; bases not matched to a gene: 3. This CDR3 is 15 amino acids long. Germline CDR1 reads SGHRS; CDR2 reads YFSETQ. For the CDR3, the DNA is TGCGCCAGCAGCTTGGCCGGGACAGGGGTCTACGAGCAGTACTTC. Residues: CASSLAGTGVYEQYF.

This CDR3 is CASSTTGTGVRNTQYF. CDR3 coding DNA: TGTGCCAGTAGTACCACCGGGACAGGGGTTAGGAATACGCAGTATTTT. The chain combines TRBV19 with TRBJ2-3; TRBD1 agrees at 10 bases. Trimming took 4 bases from V and 7 from J; bases not matched to a gene: 11. The CDR3 is 16 amino acids. CDR1 is LNHDA, CDR2 SQIVND, per germline (reference sequence).

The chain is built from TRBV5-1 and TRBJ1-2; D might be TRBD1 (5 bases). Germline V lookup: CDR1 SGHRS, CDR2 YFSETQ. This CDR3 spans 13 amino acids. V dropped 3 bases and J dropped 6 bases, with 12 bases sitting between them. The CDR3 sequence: CASSSGGGDGYTF. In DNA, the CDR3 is TGCGCCAGCAGCTCGGGGGGTGGAGATGGCTACACCTTC.

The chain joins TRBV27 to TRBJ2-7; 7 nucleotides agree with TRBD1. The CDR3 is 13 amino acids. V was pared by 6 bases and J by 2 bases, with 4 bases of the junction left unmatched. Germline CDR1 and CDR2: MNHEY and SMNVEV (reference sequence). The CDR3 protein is CASSPDRAYEQYF. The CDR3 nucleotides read TGTGCCAGCAGCCCTGACAGGGCCTACGAGCAGTACTTC.

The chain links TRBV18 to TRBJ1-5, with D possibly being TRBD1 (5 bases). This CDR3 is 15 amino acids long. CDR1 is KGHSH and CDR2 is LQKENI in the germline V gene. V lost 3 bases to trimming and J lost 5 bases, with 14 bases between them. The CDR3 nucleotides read TGTGCCAGCTCACCTCGGCAGGGAGGGGATCAGCCCCAGCATTTT. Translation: CASSPRQGGDQPQHF.

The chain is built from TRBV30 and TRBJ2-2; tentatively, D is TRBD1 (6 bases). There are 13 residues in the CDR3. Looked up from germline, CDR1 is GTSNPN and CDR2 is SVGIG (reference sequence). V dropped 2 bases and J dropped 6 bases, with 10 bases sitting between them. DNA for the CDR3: TGTGCCTGGAGTCAGGGGATGGCCGGGGAGCTGTTTTTT. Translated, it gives CAWSQGMAGELFF.

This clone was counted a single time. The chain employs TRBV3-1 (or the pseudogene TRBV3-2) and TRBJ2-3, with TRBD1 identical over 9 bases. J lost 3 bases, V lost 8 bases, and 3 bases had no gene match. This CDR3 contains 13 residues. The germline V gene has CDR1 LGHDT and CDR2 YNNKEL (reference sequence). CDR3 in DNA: TGTGCCAGCGGTGACAGGGGGACAGATACGCAGTATTTT. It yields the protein CASGDRGTDTQYF.

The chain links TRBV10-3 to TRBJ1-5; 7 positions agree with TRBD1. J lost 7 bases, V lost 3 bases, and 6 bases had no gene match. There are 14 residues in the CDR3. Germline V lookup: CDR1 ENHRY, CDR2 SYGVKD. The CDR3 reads CAISESDRYQPQHF. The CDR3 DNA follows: TGTGCCATCAGTGAATCGGACAGGTACCAGCCCCAGCATTTT.

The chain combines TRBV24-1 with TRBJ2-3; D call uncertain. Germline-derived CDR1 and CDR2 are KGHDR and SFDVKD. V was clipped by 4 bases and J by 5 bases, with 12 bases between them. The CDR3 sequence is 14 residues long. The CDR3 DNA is TGTGCCACCAGTGAAACGAATTACGGAGATACGCAGTATTTT. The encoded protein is CATSETNYGDTQYF.